Presented here are 21 T cell receptor beta chains from one specimen sequenced in a study of T cells after yellow fever vaccination. TCRdb redid the calling of the 5' RACE reads with MiXCR, one entry per CDR3 protein. The sample holds under 400,000 distinct CDR3 sequences, under 14% seen once. The sample consisted of PBMCs, taken on the day of the first yellow fever vaccination. Every receptor here comes from a man younger than 35 who received the YFV17D yellow fever vaccine.

This sequence joins TRBV9 and TRBJ2-1, with 8 positions matching TRBD1. With V trimmed by 3 bases and J by 4 bases, 9 bases remained unmatched. Germline V lookup: CDR1 SGDLS, CDR2 YYNGEE. This CDR3 region has 16 residues. The CDR3 spells CASSGAQGALYNEQFF. The CDR3 coding sequence is TGTGCCAGCAGCGGAGCCCAGGGGGCTCTGTACAATGAGCAGTTCTTC.

The chain links TRBV11-2 to TRBJ2-1, with a tentative D call TRBD2 (6 bases). Germline V gene data show CDR1 as SGHAT and CDR2 as FQNNGV. The CDR3 has 15 residues. V shed 1 base and J shed 3 bases, with 10 bases lying between them. Here the CDR3 DNA reads TGTGCCAGCAGCTTAGCGGCGGGGCTCTACAATGAGCAGTTCTTC. It yields the protein CASSLAAGLYNEQFF.

This clonotype was observed a handful of times. The V gene is TRBV20-1, the J gene TRBJ2-3; maybe TRBD2 (6 bases). CDR1 is DFQATT, CDR2 SNEGSKA, per germline (reference sequence). Trimming took 0 bases from V and 7 from J, leaving 8 bases between them. This CDR3 has 12 amino acids. The CDR3 coding sequence is TGCAGTGCTAGAGAAGGGAGGTATACGCAGTATTTT. Translated, it gives CSAREGRYTQYF.

The chain employs TRBV5-5 and TRBJ1-6; no reliable D call. The V gene lost 1 base and the J gene lost 5 bases, with 13 bases spanning the gap. The length of the CDR3 is 16 residues. In germline, CDR1 is SGHKS, CDR2 YYEKEE (reference sequence). Written as DNA, the CDR3 is TGTGCCAGCAGCTTGATCAAGGGCGCGAATAATTCACCCCTCCACTTT. Residues: CASSLIKGANNSPLHF. Using reference TRBV5-5 and TRBJ1-6 for the parts outside the CDR3, the full variable domain is DAGVTQSPTHLIKTRGQQVTLRCSPISGHKSVSWYQQVLGQGPQFIFQYYEKEERGRGNFPDRFSARQFPNYSSELNVNALLLGDSALYLCASSLIKGANNSPLHFGNGTRLTVT.

This clonotype was recorded a few times. The J gene is TRBJ2-3, the V gene TRBV19; tentative D call: TRBD2 (6 bases). Deletions cut 5 bases from V and 1 base from J, with 16 bases between. Germline V gene sequence: CDR1 LNHDA, CDR2 SQIVND (reference sequence). The length of the CDR3 is 16 residues. This CDR3 is CASSLRLEAGTDTQYF. The DNA of the CDR3 is TGTGCCAGTAGTCTAAGACTAGAGGCGGGCACAGATACGCAGTATTTT.

CDR3 DNA sequence: TGTGCCAGCAGTTACGGTGGCCTTAGCGGGACCTACGAGCAGTACTTC. It is translated as CASSYGGLSGTYEQYF. The V and J genes are TRBV6-2 or TRBV6-3 and TRBJ2-7, with 8 bases lining up with TRBD2. After removal of 2 bases from V and 2 bases from J, the junction contained 8 bases not matched to a gene. Germline V gives CDR1 MNHEY, CDR2 SVGEGT. The length of the CDR3 is 16 residues.

This clonotype was observed a few times. This chain connects TRBV30 to TRBJ2-1, with D maybe TRBD2 (5 bases). Trimming took 1 base from V and 3 from J, leaving 10 bases between them. The CDR3 contains 14 residues. In germline, CDR1 is GTSNPN, CDR2 SVGIG (reference sequence). CDR3 in amino acids: CAWSGGLNYNEQFF. Here the CDR3 DNA reads TGTGCCTGGAGTGGAGGGTTGAACTACAATGAGCAGTTCTTC.

The gene calls are TRBV11-2 and TRBJ1-1, with D possibly TRBD1 on 5 matching bases. Deletions cut 5 bases from V and 9 bases from J, with 13 bases between. Germline lookup yields CDR1 SGHAT and CDR2 FQNNGV. This CDR3 region has 12 residues. The CDR3: CASSVRDAKAFF. CDR3 nucleotides: TGTGCCAGCAGCGTACGGGACGCCAAAGCTTTCTTT. The full variable domain, in which reference TRBV11-2 and TRBJ1-1 provide the parts outside the CDR3, is EAGVAQSPRYKIIEKRQSVAFWCNPISGHATLYWYQQILGQGPKLLIQFQNNGVVDDSQLPKDRFSAERLKGVDSTLKIQPAKLEDSAVYLCASSVRDAKAFFGQGTRLTVV.

This clonotype was counted only a few times. The chain links TRBV5-6 to TRBJ2-7; D unresolved. CDR1 and CDR2 (germline): SGHDT, YYEEEE. V lost 2 bases, J lost 2 bases, and 11 bases lay in between. There are 14 residues in the CDR3. CDR3 region: CASSLGHAPYEQYF. As DNA, the CDR3 is TGTGCCAGCAGCTTAGGCCACGCTCCCTACGAGCAGTACTTC.

The V and J genes are TRBV11-2 and TRBJ2-7; D unclear. CDR3 length: 13 residues. V lost 0 bases and J 2 bases, leaving 5 bases between the germline ends. Germline V CDR1 and CDR2: SGHAT, FQNNGV. This chain's CDR3 is CASSLEPTYEQYF. The CDR3 bases are TGTGCCAGCAGCTTAGAACCTACCTACGAGCAGTACTTC.

This rearrangement joins TRBV7-7 to TRBJ2-7; D perhaps matches TRBD1 (5 bases). The CDR3 extends over 12 amino acids. Germline V gene sequence: CDR1 SSHAT, CDR2 FNYEAQ (reference sequence). CDR3 bases: TGTGCTAGCCGCGAAAGGGGCCACGAGCAGTACGTC. This gives the protein CASRERGHEQYV.

This clonotype turned up a few times. The gene calls are TRBV12-5 and TRBJ2-4; 12 nucleotides agree with TRBD2. CDR1 is LGHNT, CDR2 FRNRAP, per germline. V lost 2 bases, J lost 8 bases, and 4 bases stayed unmatched. This CDR3 comprises 15 residues. In nucleotides, the CDR3 is TGTGCTAGTGGTTTGACTAGCGGGGGGAGGGACATTCAGTACTTC. Encoded protein: CASGLTSGGRDIQYF.

The genes are TRBV7-9 and TRBJ1-2; D unresolved. The CDR3 runs to 16 residues. CDR1 and CDR2 from the germline V gene are SEHNR and FQNEAQ (reference sequence). Trimming pared 6 bases from V and 0 bases from J, leaving 17 bases between. CDR3 in amino acids: CASRAGIDIANYGYTF. CDR3 nucleotides: TGTGCCAGCAGGGCGGGGATCGACATAGCTAACTATGGCTACACCTTC. Full variable domain (missing parts from reference TRBV7-9 and TRBJ1-2): DTGVSQNPRHKITKRGQNVTFRCDPISEHNRLYWYRQTLGQGPEFLTYFQNEAQLEKSRLLSDRFSAERPKGSFSTLEIQRTEQGDSAMYLCASRAGIDIANYGYTFGSGTRLTVV.

The V gene is TRBV24-1, the J gene TRBJ2-1, with D possibly being TRBD2 (5 bases). The germline gives CDR1 KGHDR, CDR2 SFDVKD. The length of the CDR3 is 14 residues. V lost 9 bases, J lost 9 bases, and 20 bases lay in between. CDR3 region: CATGRGDGIGEQFF. Here the CDR3 DNA reads TGTGCCACCGGTCGGGGTGACGGGATCGGTGAGCAGTTCTTC.

The chain is built from TRBV28 and TRBJ2-1; 7 positions agree with TRBD1. The CDR3 has 15 residues. With 2 bases clipped from V and 0 bases from J, the junction kept 1 base outside the gene matches. CDR1 and CDR2 (germline): MDHEN, SYDVKM. The DNA of the CDR3 is TGTGCCAGCAGTTTAAGGACAGGCTCCTACAATGAGCAGTTCTTC. It is translated as CASSLRTGSYNEQFF.

The rearrangement joins TRBV12-3 or TRBV12-4 to TRBJ1-5; no firm D call. This CDR3 is built from 13 residues. The V gene lost 6 bases and the J gene lost 3 bases, with 9 bases spanning the gap. For the CDR3, the DNA is TGTGCCAGCAGGGGCCAGAACAATCAGCCCCAGCATTTT. Translation: CASRGQNNQPQHF.

The rearrangement links TRBV6-5 to TRBJ2-5; D is undetermined. Deletions cut 0 bases from V and 8 bases from J, with 10 bases between. The length of the CDR3 is 13 residues. Germline CDR1 reads MNHEY; CDR2 reads SVGAGI. The DNA of the CDR3 is TGTGCCAGCAGTTACTCGCCTATTTCCACCCAGTACTTC. It yields the protein CASSYSPISTQYF.

This chain links TRBV19 with TRBJ2-2, with a tentative D call TRBD1 (6 bases). Trimming took 5 bases from V and 3 from J, leaving 10 bases between them. Germline-derived CDR1 and CDR2 are LNHDA and SQIVND (reference sequence). CDR3 length: 14 residues. CDR3 in DNA: TGTGCCAGTAGTTCCGGACAGTACACCGGGGAGCTGTTTTTT. Encoded protein: CASSSGQYTGELFF.

Here the CDR3 reads CASSSSGTEKETQYF. Here the CDR3 DNA reads TGTGCCAGCAGTTCCTCCGGGACAGAGAAAGAGACCCAGTACTTC. V and J are TRBV12-3 or TRBV12-4 and TRBJ2-5; 7 nucleotides line up with TRBD1. Trimming removed 4 bases from V and 3 bases from J; junction bases left unmatched: 8. This CDR3 is 15 amino acids long.

Many counts were recorded for this clonotype. The chain links TRBV6-1 to TRBJ1-5, with 8 bases lining up with TRBD1. Germline-derived CDR1 and CDR2 are MNHNS and SASEGT. The CDR3 has 15 residues. V lost 6 bases, J lost 4 bases, and 8 bases stayed unmatched. The CDR3 DNA reads TGTGCCAGCAGCTCGGACAGGGTCGGGAATCAGCCCCAGCATTTT. Translated: CASSSDRVGNQPQHF.

This clonotype appeared a few times. The V call is TRBV12-3 or TRBV12-4, the J call TRBJ1-1; D unclear. V lost 3 bases and J lost 6, with 8 bases in between. The CDR3 length is 12 residues. CDR3 DNA: TGTGCCAGCAGTTTTGTGCGATCTGAAGCTTTCTTT. Protein: CASSFVRSEAFF.